These 19 T cell receptor beta chains originate from one sample sequenced in a study of PD-1 blockade in classical Hodgkin lymphoma. Relapses following autologous stem cell transplantation were seen in all patients, with brentuximab vedotin exposure varying. Magnetic negative selection, applied to thawed PBMCs, was used to isolate the CD8+ T cells. Using immunoSEQ multiplex PCR, the repertoire was profiled, and TCRdb retains in-frame clones only, with some absent. The sample has 4,500 to 5,500 clones, more than 60% seen once. The sequenced sample was CD8+ T cells from blood, obtained at baseline. These receptors all stem from a human donor with classical Hodgkin lymphoma.

This clone was seen a few times. V is TRBV7-9 and J is TRBJ2-2; 10 bases match TRBD2. The CDR3 sequence is 18 residues long. Germline V lookup: CDR1 SEHNR, CDR2 FQNEAQ (reference sequence). V shed 3 bases and J 6 bases; nucleotides not matched to a gene: 13. The CDR3 protein is CASSLYYGGLAGAGELFF. DNA for the CDR3: TGTGCCAGCAGCTTGTATTATGGGGGTCTAGCGGGAGCCGGGGAGCTGTTTTTT.

This clone is labeled as large (0.1 to 1%). This chain links TRBV16 with TRBJ2-7, with 7 bases matching TRBD1. The CDR3 spans 14 residues. J lost 3 bases, V lost 0 bases, and 2 bases had no gene match. Looked up from germline, CDR1 is KGHSY and CDR2 is FQNENV. The CDR3 DNA reads as TGTGCCAGCAGCCAATCAGGGGGCGGCTACGAGCAGTACTTC. Its protein product is CASSQSGGGYEQYF. The full variable domain, in which reference TRBV16 and TRBJ2-7 provide the parts outside the CDR3, is GEEVAQTPKHLVRGEGQKAKLYCAPIKGHSYVFWYQQVLKNEFKFLISFQNENVFDETGMPKERFSAKCLPNSPCSLEIQATKLEDSAVYFCASSQSGGGYEQYFGPGTRLTVT.

This clone has more than one count but fewer than ten. The rearrangement links TRBV19 to TRBJ1-1, with 7 bases identical to TRBD1. Germline-derived CDR1 and CDR2 are LNHDA and SQIVND (reference sequence). This CDR3 has 13 residues. Trimming took 3 bases from V and 4 from J; bases not matched to a gene: 2. The CDR3 region has the DNA TGTGCCAGTAGTATCGACAGGGTCACTGAAGCTTTCTTT. Amino acid sequence: CASSIDRVTEAFF.

The V call is TRBV30, the J call TRBJ2-7; D may be TRBD1 or TRBD2 (5 bases each). From germline, CDR1 is GTSNPN and CDR2 SVGIG (reference sequence). The CDR3 runs 16 residues. V was cut by 2 bases and J by 2 bases, with 19 bases left in between. CDR3 in amino acids: CAWSSTPPGRAYEQYF. Written as DNA, the CDR3 is TGTGCCTGGAGTAGCACTCCGCCAGGGAGAGCCTACGAGCAGTACTTC.

The chain links TRBV29-1 to TRBJ1-4, with D possibly matching TRBD1 (6 bases). Per germline, CDR1 SQVTM and CDR2 ANQGSEA. The V end was cut by 7 bases, the J end by 5 bases, with 14 bases between. CDR3 size: 13 residues. CDR3 loop: CSAWGALNEKLFF. The CDR3 nucleotides are TGCAGCGCGTGGGGGGCCCTGAATGAAAAACTGTTTTTT.

The chain has TRBV6-5 and TRBJ1-2; 7 bases are a match to TRBD1. Germline CDR1 is MNHEY and CDR2 is SVGAGI. The V and J ends lost 2 bases and 9 bases, in that order; junction bases with no gene match: 12. The CDR3 spans 15 residues. The CDR3 spells CASSYTPGGRRRYTF. Here the CDR3 DNA reads TGTGCCAGCAGTTACACCCCAGGGGGACGGAGACGCTACACCTTC.

This chain uses TRBV13 with TRBJ2-7; unclear D gene. The CDR3 runs 14 residues. Germline V lookup: CDR1 PRHDT, CDR2 FYEKMQ (reference sequence). V was clipped by 1 base and J by 2 bases, with 9 bases between them. The CDR3 sequence: CASSLAGRPYEQYF. The CDR3 DNA reads TGTGCCAGCAGCTTAGCGGGTCGACCCTACGAGCAGTACTTC.

This rearrangement joins TRBV4-2 to TRBJ2-1; D gene uncertain. Germline CDR1 and CDR2: LGHNA and YNFKEQ. Trimming shortened V by 2 bases and J by 9 bases, and 11 bases separated the two germline ends. This CDR3 has 13 residues. The CDR3 is CASSQQRAGEQFF. The DNA for the CDR3 is TGTGCCAGCAGCCAACAGAGAGCCGGTGAGCAGTTCTTC.

J is TRBJ2-7 and V is TRBV21-1; TRBD2, the table's D call, was not compared with the DNA. TRBV21-1 is noted as a pseudogene. This CDR3 is built from 15 residues. CDR3 protein: CASSKGGGSSYEQYF. For the CDR3, the DNA is TGTGCCAGCAGCAAAGGGGGGGGCAGCTCCTACGAGCAGTACTTC.

J is TRBJ2-7 and V is TRBV28; D is undetermined. Trimming removed 2 bases from V and 5 bases from J, with 4 bases in between. CDR1 MDHEN and CDR2 SYDVKM come from the germline V gene. CDR3 size: 11 residues. CDR3 amino acids: CASSLVNEQYF. The CDR3 DNA sequence: TGTGCCAGCAGTTTAGTAAACGAGCAGTACTTC. Together with reference TRBV28 and TRBJ2-7, the CDR3 gives the full variable domain: DVKVTQSSRYLVKRTGEKVFLECVQDMDHENMFWYRQDPGLGLRLIYFSYDVKMKEKGDIPEGYSVSREKKERFSLILESASTNQTSMYLCASSLVNEQYFGPGTRLTVT.

V usage is TRBV5-8 and J usage is TRBJ2-7; D is unresolved. This CDR3 has 13 residues. Germline V gives CDR1 SGHTS, CDR2 YDEGEE. V gave up 0 bases and J gave up 0 bases, with 4 bases separating them. The CDR3 bases are TGTGCCAGCAGCTTGGGGAGCTCCTACGAGCAGTACTTC. Residues: CASSLGSSYEQYF.

The chain combines TRBV11-2 with TRBJ2-1, with D possibly being TRBD2 (6 bases). V lost 0 bases to trimming and J lost 7 bases, with 16 bases between them. Germline CDR1 SGHAT, CDR2 FQNNGV. This CDR3 has 16 amino acids. CDR3 sequence (DNA): TGTGCCAGCAGCTTAGATCTGACTAGAATCTTGAATGAGCAGTTCTTC. Its translation: CASSLDLTRILNEQFF. The full variable domain, completed using reference TRBV11-2 and TRBJ2-1, is EAGVAQSPRYKIIEKRQSVAFWCNPISGHATLYWYQQILGQGPKLLIQFQNNGVVDDSQLPKDRFSAERLKGVDSTLKIQPAKLEDSAVYLCASSLDLTRILNEQFFGPGTRLTVL.

This chain joins TRBV19 and TRBJ2-7; tentatively, D is TRBD2 (6 bases). Germline lookup yields CDR1 LNHDA and CDR2 SQIVND (reference sequence). This CDR3 contains 12 residues. V was pared by 5 bases and J by 6 bases, with 11 bases between. The CDR3 DNA is TGTGCCAGTAGTCCTGGACTATCCGAGCAGTACTTC. Translating gives CASSPGLSEQYF. The entire variable domain, with the rest obtained from reference TRBV19 and TRBJ2-7, is as follows: DGGITQSPKYLFRKEGQNVTLSCEQNLNHDAMYWYRQDPGQGLRLIYYSQIVNDFQKGDIAEGYSVSREKKESFPLTVTSAQKNPTAFYLCASSPGLSEQYFGPGTRLTVT.

The chain employs TRBV5-6 and TRBJ2-7, with D perhaps TRBD1 (6 bases). Germline loops: CDR1 SGHDT, CDR2 YYEEEE. V lost 4 bases and J 2 bases, leaving 13 bases between the germline ends. This CDR3 has 14 amino acids. CDR3 protein: CASSPTGLPYEQYF. DNA of the CDR3: TGTGCCAGCAGCCCCACAGGGCTTCCCTACGAGCAGTACTTC.

The rearrangement links TRBV30 to TRBJ2-5; 8 nucleotides agree with TRBD2. V trimming: 2 bases; J trimming: 5 bases; junction bases outside the gene matches: 10. The germline V gene encodes CDR1 GTSNPN and CDR2 SVGIG (reference sequence). CDR3 size: 15 residues. In nucleotides, the CDR3 is TGTGCCTGGAGTCTGGGGGCGGGAGGAGGGGAGACCCAGTACTTC. It translates to CAWSLGAGGGETQYF.

There are a few counts of this clone. The chain recombines TRBV7-9 with TRBJ2-7; 7 nucleotides agree with TRBD1. Germline trimming cut 5 bases from V and 0 bases from J; bases unmatched to any gene: 7. Per the germline V gene, CDR1 is SEHNR and CDR2 is FQNEAQ (reference sequence). This CDR3 comprises 15 residues. The CDR3 DNA is TGTGCCAGCAGCAACGACAGGGACCTCTCCTACGAGCAGTACTTC. Translated: CASSNDRDLSYEQYF.

V gene TRBV29-1 combines with J gene TRBJ1-3; the D is unclear. Per germline, CDR1 SQVTM and CDR2 ANQGSEA. This CDR3 region has 16 residues. Trimming left V 1 base short and J 2 bases short, with 15 bases between. DNA for the CDR3: TGCAGCGTTGAAGGTCCCTCCCTGGGGACTGGAAACACCATATATTTT. Protein: CSVEGPSLGTGNTIYF.

This chain connects TRBV19 to TRBJ1-4; TRBD1 might be the D (6 bases). Germline-derived CDR1 and CDR2 are LNHDA and SQIVND (reference sequence). CDR3 length: 15 amino acids. Trimming pared 2 bases from V and 6 bases from J, leaving 13 bases between. The CDR3 DNA reads as TGTGCCAGTAGTATACCGGGGGGGCGTTATGAAAAACTGTTTTTT. Residues: CASSIPGGRYEKLFF.

The chain combines TRBV2 with TRBJ2-5; no firm D call. V was shortened by 4 bases and J by 4 bases, with 10 bases between the two germline ends. CDR1 is SNHLY, CDR2 FYNNEI, per germline. This CDR3 comprises 13 residues. CDR3 sequence: CASSVSLGETQYF. The DNA of the CDR3 is TGTGCCAGCAGTGTTAGCCTGGGAGAGACCCAGTACTTC. Full variable domain (remainder filled in from reference TRBV2 and TRBJ2-5): EPEVTQTPSHQVTQMGQEVILRCVPISNHLYFYWYRQILGQKVEFLVSFYNNEISEKSEIFDDQFSVERPDGSNFTLKIRSTKLEDSAMYFCASSVSLGETQYFGPGTRLLVL.